This record concerns one T cell receptor (beta chain) sequence. The source of the sample is a study of blood T cell repertoires in COVID-19. Study in general: COVID-19 samples collected from the United States, Italy and Spain covered acute and convalescent phases.

In the original processing: Amplified reference gene primers provided the basis for estimating nucleated cell counts. Clones were read by immunoSEQ multiplex PCR, and TCRdb kept only the in-frame ones, dropping some. That table furnishes V, J and clone size, whereas the DNA furnished D and trimming. The sample records 470,000 or so clones, around 85% being singletons. The germline V gene encodes CDR1 SGHVS and CDR2 FQNEAQ. The CDR3 runs to 14 residues. Trimming cost V 4 bases and J 4 bases; bases outside gene matches: 7. The chain carries TRBV7-8 and TRBJ2-7; 7 positions agree with TRBD1. The origin of this receptor is a human donor in a cohort sampled during active COVID-19. Source material: peripheral blood. The CDR3 DNA reads as TGTGCCAGCAGCTCATCGACAGGGAATTACGAGCAGTACTTC. It codes for CASSSSTGNYEQYF.